A single sample gave rise to the 2 T cell receptor beta chains below, sequenced in a study of T cell responses to AZD1222 COVID-19 vaccine. Assay used: immunoSEQ multiplex PCR; TCRdb lists only in-frame clones, some missing. The sample lists 80,000 to 90,000 clones; about nine tenths were seen once. Sequenced material: peripheral blood, taken on day 0 of AZD1222 vaccination. These receptors came from an adult in good health.

The V and J genes are TRBV7-9 and TRBJ2-3, with TRBD2 matching 7 bases. The CDR3 totals 16 residues. CDR1 and CDR2 (germline): SEHNR, FQNEAQ (reference sequence). The ends lost 0 bases at V and 1 base at J; junction bases unmatched: 4. The CDR3 loop reads CASSLAGGGRTDTQYF. In DNA form, the CDR3 reads TGTGCCAGCAGCTTAGCTGGCGGGGGTCGCACAGATACGCAGTATTTT.

The chain links TRBV12-5 to TRBJ2-2; 9 bases fit TRBD2. Germline loops: CDR1 LGHNT, CDR2 FRNRAP. V dropped 1 base and J dropped 7; count of bases not matched to a gene: 10. The CDR3 runs 17 residues. The CDR3 loop reads CASGLAQLAGWGGELFF. The CDR3 DNA sequence: TGTGCTAGTGGTTTGGCACAGCTAGCGGGGTGGGGCGGGGAGCTGTTTTTT.